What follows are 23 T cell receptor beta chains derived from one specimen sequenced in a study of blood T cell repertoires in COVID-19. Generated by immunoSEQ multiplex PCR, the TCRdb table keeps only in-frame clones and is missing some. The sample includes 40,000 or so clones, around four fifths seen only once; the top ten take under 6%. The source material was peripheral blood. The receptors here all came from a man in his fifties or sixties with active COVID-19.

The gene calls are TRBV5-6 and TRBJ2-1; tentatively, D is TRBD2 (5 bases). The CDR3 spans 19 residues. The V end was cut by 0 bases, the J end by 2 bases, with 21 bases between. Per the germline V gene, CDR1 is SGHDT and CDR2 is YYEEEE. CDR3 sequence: CASSLGLGVGPTAYNEQFF. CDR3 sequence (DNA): TGTGCCAGCAGCTTGGGGCTCGGGGTTGGGCCCACAGCCTACAATGAGCAGTTCTTC.

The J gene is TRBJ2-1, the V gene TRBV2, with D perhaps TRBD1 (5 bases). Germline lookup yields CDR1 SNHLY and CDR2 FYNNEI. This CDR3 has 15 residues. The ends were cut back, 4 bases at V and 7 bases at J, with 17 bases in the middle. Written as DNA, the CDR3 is TGTGCCAGCAGTGCGACGACAAGGCAGGGAAATGAGCAGTTCTTC. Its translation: CASSATTRQGNEQFF.

The CDR3 loop reads CASTPSARQGNQPQHF. CDR3 nucleotide sequence: TGTGCCAGCACCCCTTCGGCGAGACAGGGTAACCAGCCCCAGCATTTT. J is TRBJ1-5 and V is TRBV7-8; 7 positions agree with TRBD1. From germline, CDR1 is SGHVS and CDR2 FQNEAQ. After removal of 7 bases from V and 7 bases from J, the junction contained 16 bases not matched to a gene. The CDR3 totals 16 residues.

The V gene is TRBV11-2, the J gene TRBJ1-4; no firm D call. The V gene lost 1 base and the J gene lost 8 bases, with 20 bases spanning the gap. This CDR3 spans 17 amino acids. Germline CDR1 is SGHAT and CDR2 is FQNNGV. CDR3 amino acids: CASSLVQPGAAREKLFF. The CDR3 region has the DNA TGTGCCAGCAGCTTAGTCCAACCGGGAGCAGCCAGGGAAAAACTGTTTTTT.

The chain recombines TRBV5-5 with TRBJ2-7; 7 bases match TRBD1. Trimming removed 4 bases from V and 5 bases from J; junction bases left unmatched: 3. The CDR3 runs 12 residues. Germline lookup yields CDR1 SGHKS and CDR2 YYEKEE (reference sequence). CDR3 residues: CASSLQGHEQYF. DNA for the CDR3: TGTGCCAGCAGCCTACAGGGGCACGAGCAGTACTTC.

CDR3 residues: CASSRDTTSYNSPLHF. DNA of the CDR3: TGTGCCAGCAGCCGGGACACAACCTCCTATAATTCACCCCTCCACTTT. The V and J genes are TRBV25-1 and TRBJ1-6, with D tentatively TRBD1 (6 bases). The germline V gene has CDR1 MGHDK and CDR2 SYGVNS. This CDR3 is 16 amino acids long. V shed 6 bases and J shed 0 bases, with 12 bases lying between them.

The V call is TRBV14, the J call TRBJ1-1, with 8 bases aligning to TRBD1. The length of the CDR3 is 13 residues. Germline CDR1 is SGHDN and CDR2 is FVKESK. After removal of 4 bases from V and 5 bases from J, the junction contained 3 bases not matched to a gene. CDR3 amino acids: CASSLTGGTEAFF. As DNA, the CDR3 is TGTGCCAGCAGCCTCACAGGGGGGACTGAAGCTTTCTTT.

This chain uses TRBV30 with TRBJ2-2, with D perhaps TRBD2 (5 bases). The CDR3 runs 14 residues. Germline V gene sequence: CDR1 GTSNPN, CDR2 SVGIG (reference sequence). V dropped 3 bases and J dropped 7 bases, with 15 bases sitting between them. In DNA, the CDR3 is TGTGCCTGGAGGCCCTATAGCGCGGGCGGGGAGCTGTTTTTT. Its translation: CAWRPYSAGGELFF.

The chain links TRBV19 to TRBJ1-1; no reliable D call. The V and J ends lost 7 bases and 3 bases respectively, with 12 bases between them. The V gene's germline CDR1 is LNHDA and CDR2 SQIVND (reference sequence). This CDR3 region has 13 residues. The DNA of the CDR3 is TGTGCCAGTACTCTTTCGCGTGACACTGAAGCTTTCTTT. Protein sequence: CASTLSRDTEAFF.

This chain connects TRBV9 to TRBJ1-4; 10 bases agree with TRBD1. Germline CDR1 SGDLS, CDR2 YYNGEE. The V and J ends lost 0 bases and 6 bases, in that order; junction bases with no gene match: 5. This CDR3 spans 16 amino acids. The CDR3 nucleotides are TGTGCCAGCAGCGTAGGATCTGGGACAGGGGATGAAAAACTGTTTTTT. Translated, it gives CASSVGSGTGDEKLFF.

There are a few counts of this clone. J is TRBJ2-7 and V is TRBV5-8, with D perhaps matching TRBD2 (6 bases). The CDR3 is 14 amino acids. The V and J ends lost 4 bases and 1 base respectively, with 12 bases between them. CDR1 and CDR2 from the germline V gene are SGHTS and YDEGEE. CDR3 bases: TGTGCCAGCAGCCTCGAACTAGCTTCCTACGAGCAGTACTTC. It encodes CASSLELASYEQYF. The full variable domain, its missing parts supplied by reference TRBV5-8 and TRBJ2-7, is EAGVTQSPTHLIKTRGQQATLRCSPISGHTSVYWYQQALGLGLQFLLWYDEGEERNRGNFPPRFSGRQFPNYSSELNVNALELEDSALYLCASSLELASYEQYFGPGTRLTVT.

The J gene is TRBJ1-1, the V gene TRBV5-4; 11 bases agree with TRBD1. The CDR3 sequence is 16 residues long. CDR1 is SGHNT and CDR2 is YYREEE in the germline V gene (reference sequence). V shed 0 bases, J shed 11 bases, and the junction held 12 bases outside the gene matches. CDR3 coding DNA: TGTGCCAGCAGCTTGGGTCAAAAAGGGACAGGGGGTATGGCTTTCTTT. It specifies CASSLGQKGTGGMAFF.

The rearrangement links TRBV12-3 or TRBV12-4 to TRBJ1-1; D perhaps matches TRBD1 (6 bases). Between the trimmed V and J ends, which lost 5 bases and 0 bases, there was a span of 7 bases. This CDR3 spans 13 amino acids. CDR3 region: CASSQGMNTEAFF. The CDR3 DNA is TGTGCCAGCAGTCAGGGGATGAACACTGAAGCTTTCTTT.

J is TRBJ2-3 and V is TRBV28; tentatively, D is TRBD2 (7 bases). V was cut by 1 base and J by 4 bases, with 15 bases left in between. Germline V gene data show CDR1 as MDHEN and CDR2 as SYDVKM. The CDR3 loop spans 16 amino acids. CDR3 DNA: TGTGCCAGCAGTTTATATGGTGGGGGGGCCTCAGATACGCAGTATTTT. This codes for CASSLYGGGASDTQYF.

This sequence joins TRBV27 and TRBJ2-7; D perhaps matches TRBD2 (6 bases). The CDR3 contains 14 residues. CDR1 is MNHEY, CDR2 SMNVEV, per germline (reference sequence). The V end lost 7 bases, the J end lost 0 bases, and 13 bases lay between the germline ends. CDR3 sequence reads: CASTKGGASYEQYF. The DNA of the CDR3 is TGTGCCAGCACCAAAGGAGGGGCCTCCTACGAGCAGTACTTC.

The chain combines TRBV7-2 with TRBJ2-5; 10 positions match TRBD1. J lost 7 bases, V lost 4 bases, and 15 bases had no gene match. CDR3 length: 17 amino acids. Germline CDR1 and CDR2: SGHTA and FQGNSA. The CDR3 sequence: CASSSTHLTGGGGTQYF. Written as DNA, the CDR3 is TGTGCCAGCAGCTCAACCCACTTGACAGGGGGCGGTGGGACCCAGTACTTC.

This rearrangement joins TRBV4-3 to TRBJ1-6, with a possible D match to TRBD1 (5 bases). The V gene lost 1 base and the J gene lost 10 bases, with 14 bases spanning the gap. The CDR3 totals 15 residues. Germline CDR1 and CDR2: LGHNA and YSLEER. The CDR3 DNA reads TGCGCCAGCAGCCAAGTAGGGGCAGGATTCTCACCCCTCCACTTT. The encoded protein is CASSQVGAGFSPLHF.

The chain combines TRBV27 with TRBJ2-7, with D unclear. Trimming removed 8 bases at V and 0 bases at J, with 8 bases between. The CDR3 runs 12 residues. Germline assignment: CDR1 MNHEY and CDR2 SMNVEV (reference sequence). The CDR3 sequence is CASSTSSYEQYF. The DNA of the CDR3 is TGTGCCAGCTCAACAAGCTCCTACGAGCAGTACTTC.

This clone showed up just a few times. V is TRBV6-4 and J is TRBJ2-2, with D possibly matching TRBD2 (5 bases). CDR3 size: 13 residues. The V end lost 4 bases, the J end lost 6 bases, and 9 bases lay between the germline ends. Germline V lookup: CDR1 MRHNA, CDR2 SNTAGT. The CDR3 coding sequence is TGTGCCAGCAGTGTGGGAGAGGCCGGGGAGCTGTTTTTT. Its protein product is CASSVGEAGELFF.

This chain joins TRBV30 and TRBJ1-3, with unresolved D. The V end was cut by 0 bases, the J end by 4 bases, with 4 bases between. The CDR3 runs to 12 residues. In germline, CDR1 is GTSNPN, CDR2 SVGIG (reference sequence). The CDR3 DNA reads TGTGCCTGGAGTGTGAGGGGAAACACCATATATTTT. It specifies CAWSVRGNTIYF. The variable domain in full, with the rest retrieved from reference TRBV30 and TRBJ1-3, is SQTIHQWPATLVQPVGSPLSLECTVEGTSNPNLYWYRQAAGRGLQLLFYSVGIGQISSEVPQNLSASRPQDRQFILSSKKLLLSDSGFYLCAWSVRGNTIYFGEGSWLTVV.

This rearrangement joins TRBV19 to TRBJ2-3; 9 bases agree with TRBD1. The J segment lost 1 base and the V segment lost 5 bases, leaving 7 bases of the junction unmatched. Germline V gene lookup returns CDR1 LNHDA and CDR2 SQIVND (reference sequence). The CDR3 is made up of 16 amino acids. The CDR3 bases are TGTGCCAGTAGTGCAGCTAGGACAGGGGGCACAGATACGCAGTATTTT. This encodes CASSAARTGGTDTQYF.

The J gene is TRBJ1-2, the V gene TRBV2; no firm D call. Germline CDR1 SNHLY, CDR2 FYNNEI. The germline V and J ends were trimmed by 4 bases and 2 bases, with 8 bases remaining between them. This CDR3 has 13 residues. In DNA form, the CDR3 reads TGTGCCAGCAGTGGTGCGGGAAACTATGGCTACACCTTC. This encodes CASSGAGNYGYTF.

CDR3 sequence reads: CASSQGPSQGYGYTF. The CDR3 bases are TGTGCCAGCAGCCAAGGGCCATCCCAGGGCTATGGCTACACCTTC. The chain combines TRBV7-3 with TRBJ1-2, with a tentative D call TRBD1 (5 bases). Germline V gene sequence: CDR1 SGHTA, CDR2 FQGTGA. Trimming took 5 bases from V and 4 from J, leaving 17 bases between them. This CDR3 spans 15 amino acids. Using reference TRBV7-3 and TRBJ1-2 for the parts outside the CDR3, the full variable domain is GAGVSQTPSNKVTEKGKYVELRCDPISGHTALYWYRQSLGQGPEFLIYFQGTGAADDSGLPNDRFFAVRPEGSVSTLKIQRTERGDSAVYLCASSQGPSQGYGYTFGSGTRLTVV.